Listed below are T cell receptor beta chains from one sample, sequenced in a study of T-cell reconstitution after alpha-beta-depleted transplantation in children. TCRdb re-analysed the PCR reads in MiXCR, keeping a single row per CDR3 protein. Of hundreds of thousands of distinct CDR3 sequences listed, about an eighth are singletons. The sample was PBMCs, taken before TCRalphabeta/CD19-depleted stem cell transplant. These receptors all come from a girl aged 2-10 years with congenital amegakaryocytic thrombocytopenia, due to receive a stem cell transplant. Each CDR3 is given with its conserved first and last residue. The order of the fields is V gene, D gene, clone size, J gene, CDR3 DNA, CDR3 protein. D genes are given only for firm matches. Expanded clones get a size class; other rows say once, few or many, or leave the size out.

TRBV7-8	NA	once	TRBJ2-1	TGTGCCAGCAGCTTTCTGACTGCCTACAATGAGCAGTTCTTC	CASSFLTAYNEQFF
TRBV6-1	TRBD2	NA	TRBJ2-7	TGTGCCAGCAGAACCGGGACTAGCGGGCTCGAGCAGTACTTC	CASRTGTSGLEQYF
TRBV3-1	NA	NA	TRBJ2-3	TGTGCCAGCAGCCAAGTCATGTTAGGGGGCACAGATACGCAGTATTTT	CASSQVMLGGTDTQYF
TRBV6-1	NA	NA	TRBJ2-7	TGTGCCAGCAGTACCTCAGCCTACCTCTCCTACGAGCAGTACTTC	CASSTSAYLSYEQYF
TRBV30	TRBD1	NA	TRBJ2-1	TGTGCCTGGAGCTCTGAGGGGACAGGGGCGTTCTTC	CAWSSEGTGAFF
TRBV20-1	TRBD2	few	TRBJ2-1	TGCAGTGTTCGGACTAGCGGGAGAGAGCAGTTCTTC	CSVRTSGREQFF
TRBV7-2	NA	few	TRBJ1-5	TGTGCCAGCAGCCCAGAGATTAGCAATCAGCCCCAGCATTTT	CASSPEISNQPQHF
TRBV12-3/TRBV12-4	NA	NA	TRBJ1-3	TGTGCCAGCAGCCAGCCCGAGCGGTCTGGAAACACCATATATTTT	CASSQPERSGNTIYF
TRBV5-1	TRBD2	few	TRBJ2-1	TGCGCCAGCAGCCCACTAGCGGGAGCTGGCAATGAGCAGTTCTTC	CASSPLAGAGNEQFF
TRBV28	TRBD1	NA	TRBJ2-7	TGTGCCAGTACCCCCTCCGGGACAGGGCTCTACGAGCAGTACTTC	CASTPSGTGLYEQYF
TRBV29-1	TRBD2	few	TRBJ2-2	TGCAGCGTTGCGTCTAGCGGGGCCGGGGAGCTGTTTTTT	CSVASSGAGELFF
TRBV5-1	NA	few	TRBJ2-7	TGCGCCAGCAGCTCCCCGTGGATCTACGAGCAGTACTTC	CASSSPWIYEQYF
TRBV6-2/TRBV6-3	NA	many	TRBJ1-2	TGTGCCAGCAGTTACCAACTTGGCTACACCTTC	CASSYQLGYTF
TRBV20-1	NA	many	TRBJ1-1	TGCAGTGCTAGAAAGGACACGAACACTGAAGCTTTCTTT	CSARKDTNTEAFF
TRBV12-3/TRBV12-4	NA	few	TRBJ2-5	TGTGCCAGCAGTCAGGACGTAGGAGGACAAGAGACCCAGTACTTC	CASSQDVGGQETQYF
TRBV10-3	TRBD1	many	TRBJ2-5	TGTGCCATCAGCACTCGGAAGGGTGACAGGGGGCTAGAAGAGACCCAGTACTTC	CAISTRKGDRGLEETQYF
TRBV20-1	NA	many	TRBJ1-2	TGCAGTGCTAGAGATGTGGGCTTCGGGGGCTACACCTTC	CSARDVGFGGYTF
TRBV5-1	NA	few	TRBJ1-1	TGCGCCAGCAGCTCGCAGGCGGGGGACACTGAAGCTTTCTTT	CASSSQAGDTEAFF
TRBV27	TRBD2	many	TRBJ2-7	TGTGCCAGCAGTCCATGGACTAGCGGGTTGTACGAGCAGTACTTC	CASSPWTSGLYEQYF
TRBV18	TRBD2	many	TRBJ2-4	TGTGCCAGCTCCGTCCTAGCGGGTGAGAACATTCAGTACTTC	CASSVLAGENIQYF
TRBV19	NA	NA	TRBJ1-1	TGTGCCAGTAGTATTATGGGGGTTGGAACTGAAGCTTTCTTT	CASSIMGVGTEAFF
TRBV11-2	NA	many	TRBJ2-2	TGTGCCAGCAGCTTTCAGGCTTCGAACACCGGGGAGCTGTTTTTT	CASSFQASNTGELFF
TRBV10-3	NA	many	TRBJ2-7	TGTGCCATCAGCGACAGGATGACCTACGAGCAGTACTTC	CAISDRMTYEQYF
TRBV7-2	NA	many	TRBJ1-4	TGTGCCAGCAGTCCCGGCGGTGCAACTAATGAAAAACTGTTTTTT	CASSPGGATNEKLFF